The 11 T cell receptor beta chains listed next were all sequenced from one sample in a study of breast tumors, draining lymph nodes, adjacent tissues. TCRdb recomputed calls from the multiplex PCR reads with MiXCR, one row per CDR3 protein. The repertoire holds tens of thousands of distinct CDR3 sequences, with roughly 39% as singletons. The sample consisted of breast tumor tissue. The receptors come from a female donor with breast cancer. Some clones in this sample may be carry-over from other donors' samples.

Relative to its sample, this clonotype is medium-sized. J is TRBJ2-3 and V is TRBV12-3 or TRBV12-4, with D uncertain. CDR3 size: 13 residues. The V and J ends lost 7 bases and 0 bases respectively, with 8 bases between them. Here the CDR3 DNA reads TGTGCCAGCACCTCCCATAGCACAGATACGCAGTATTTT. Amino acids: CASTSHSTDTQYF.

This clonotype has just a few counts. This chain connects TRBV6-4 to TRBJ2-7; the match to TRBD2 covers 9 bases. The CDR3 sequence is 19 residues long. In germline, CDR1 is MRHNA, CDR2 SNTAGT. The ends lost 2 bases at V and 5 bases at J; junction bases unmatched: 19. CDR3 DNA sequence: TGTGCCAGCAGTGACCGTAAGGTAGTAGCGGGAGTACATCCCCACGAGCAGTACTTC. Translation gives CASSDRKVVAGVHPHEQYF.

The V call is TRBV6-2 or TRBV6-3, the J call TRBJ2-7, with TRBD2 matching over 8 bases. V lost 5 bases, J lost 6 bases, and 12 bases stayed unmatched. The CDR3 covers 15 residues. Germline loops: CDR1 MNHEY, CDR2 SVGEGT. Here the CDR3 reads CASSHRLAGTTEQYF. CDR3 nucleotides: TGTGCCAGCAGTCATCGGTTAGCGGGAACCACCGAGCAGTACTTC.

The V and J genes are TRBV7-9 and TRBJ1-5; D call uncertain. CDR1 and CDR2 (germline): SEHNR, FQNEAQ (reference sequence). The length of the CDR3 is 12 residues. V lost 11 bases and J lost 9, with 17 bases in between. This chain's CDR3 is CAGGSGLGPQHF. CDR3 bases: TGTGCCGGCGGCTCCGGATTAGGGCCCCAGCATTTT.

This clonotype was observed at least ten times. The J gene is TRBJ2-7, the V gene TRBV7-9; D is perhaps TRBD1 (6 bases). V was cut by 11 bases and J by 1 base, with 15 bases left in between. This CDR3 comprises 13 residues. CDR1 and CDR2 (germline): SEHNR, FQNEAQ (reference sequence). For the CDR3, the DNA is TGTGCCGGCTCCCCGACAGGTTCCTACGAGCAGTACTTC. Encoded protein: CAGSPTGSYEQYF.

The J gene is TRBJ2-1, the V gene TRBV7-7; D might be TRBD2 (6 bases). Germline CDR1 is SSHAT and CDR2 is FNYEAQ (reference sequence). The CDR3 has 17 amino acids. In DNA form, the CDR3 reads TGTGCTAGCGGCTTAAACCCCAGGGTTACGGGCCTCAATGAGCAGTTCTTC. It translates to CASGLNPRVTGLNEQFF.

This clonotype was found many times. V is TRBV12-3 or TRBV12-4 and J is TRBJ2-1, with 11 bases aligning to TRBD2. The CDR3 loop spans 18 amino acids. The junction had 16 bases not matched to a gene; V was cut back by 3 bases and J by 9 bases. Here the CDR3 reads CASSLWSITDLAGGEQFF. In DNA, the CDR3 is TGTGCCAGCAGTTTGTGGTCAATCACGGATCTAGCGGGAGGTGAGCAGTTCTTC.

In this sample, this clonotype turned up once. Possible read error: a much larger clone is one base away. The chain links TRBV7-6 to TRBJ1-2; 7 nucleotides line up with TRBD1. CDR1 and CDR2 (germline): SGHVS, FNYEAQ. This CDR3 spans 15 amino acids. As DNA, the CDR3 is TGTGCCAGCGGCTTATCGCCCGACAGGGACTATGGCTACCCCTTC. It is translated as CASGLSPDRDYGYPF.

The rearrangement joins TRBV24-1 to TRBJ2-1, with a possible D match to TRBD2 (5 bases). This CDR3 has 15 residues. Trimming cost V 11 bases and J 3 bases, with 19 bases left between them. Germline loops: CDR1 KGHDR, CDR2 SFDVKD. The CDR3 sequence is CANRTVDYGYNEQFF. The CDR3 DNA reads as TGTGCCAACCGGACGGTTGACTATGGCTACAATGAGCAGTTCTTC.

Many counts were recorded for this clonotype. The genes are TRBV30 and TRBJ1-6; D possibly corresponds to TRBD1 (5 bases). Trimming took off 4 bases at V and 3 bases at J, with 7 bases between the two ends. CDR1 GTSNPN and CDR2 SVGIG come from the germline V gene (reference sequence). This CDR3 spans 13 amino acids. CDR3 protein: CAWTGFYNSPLHF. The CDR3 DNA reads TGTGCCTGGACAGGGTTCTATAATTCACCCCTCCACTTT.

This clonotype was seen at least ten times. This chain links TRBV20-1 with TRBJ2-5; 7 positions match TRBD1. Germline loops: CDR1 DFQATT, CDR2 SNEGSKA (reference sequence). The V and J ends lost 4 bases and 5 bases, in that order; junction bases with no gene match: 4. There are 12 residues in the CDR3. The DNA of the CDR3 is TGCAGTGCTAAGGGACAGCAGGAGACCCAGTACTTC. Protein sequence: CSAKGQQETQYF.